This T cell receptor beta chain was identified in a study of brain T cells in children with intractable seizures (dated by TCRdb to the early 2020s). About the investigation overall: As a first screen for immune gene transcripts, resected brain tissue from approximately 50 pediatric epilepsy surgery cases was run on a NanoString immunology panel. Of the roughly 12 selected surgery cases, pre-surgery blood was also sequenced for eight, so four had brain tissue only. Study-wide conclusions, independent of this receptor: Viral specificity was inferred solely from CDR3 sequence similarity, and the HCMV serostatus of the patients was not known. Because pre- and post-surgery blood were sequenced to different depths, clones absent from the pre-surgery sample may reflect undersampling.

On this clone: No antigen is known for it. Base qualities are missing; no much larger clone stands one base away.

TCR beta chain sequences were generated from genomic DNA using the immunoSEQ assay. From the authors' description of their analysis: CDR3 sequences that did not begin with the conserved framework cysteine at position 104 were removed manually. To get clonality, the normalized Shannon's Diversity Index was subtracted from one, giving values from 0 (maximal diversity) to 1 (oligoclonal). To check whether a given CDR3 had different frequencies in two samples, for example brain versus blood, chi-squared comparison-of-proportions tests were used. Public clonotypes were identified by searching immuneACCESS, and similarity to known antiviral clonotypes was assessed with the VDJdb browser. TCRdb obtained this table from immuneACCESS and retained in-frame rearrangements with V and J assigned. These tables miss some clones; where compared with another copy, unresolved V genes account for less than half of the shortfall, and the remainder is unexplained. D and trimming come from the DNA, and the V and J calls and clone size come from that table. Recorded for this sample are 110,000 or so clones; approximately 94% of them occurred a single time. The ten largest clonotypes hold 3.5% to 4% of the sample.

Including cysteine and phenylalanine, the CDR3 has 14 amino acids. Left in the record is the CDR3 DNA by itself, 42 bases read in frame from the first base. The V end gives up 6 bases and the J end 10 bases, leaving 8 bases in the junction not matched to a gene. CDR1 MNHEY and CDR2 SVGAGI were looked up in the germline V gene. Reading the label with the study, this specimen's time point is: resected brain tissue, or blood drawn just prior to surgery. The surgery cases with the highest brain T cell transcript signatures were chosen for TCR beta chain sequencing of brain tissue, and also of blood when blood was available. Patients had been treated with at least one anti-epileptic drug before surgery. TCR-sequenced patients were children with drug-resistant epilepsy due to tuberous sclerosis complex, focal cortical dysplasia, Rasmussen encephalitis or hemimegalencephaly. Blood was drawn right before the epilepsy surgery. Bulk genomic DNA was isolated from unsorted brain tissue and whole blood using the Monarch genomic DNA purification kit.

The sample in question was peripheral blood, obtained at surgery. This sequence was found in a boy younger than two with hemimegalencephaly and intractable seizures. The chain is encoded by TRBV6-5 joined to TRBJ1-6; 8 bases in the junction line up with TRBD1. The nucleotide sequence reads TGTGCCAGCAGCCTCGACAGGGGTAGCTCACCCCTCCACTTT. The translation is CASSLDRGSSPLHF.